This T cell receptor beta chain is from a study of beta chain features in type 1 diabetes. The study, taken as a whole, reports: There was a moderate but significant shortening of TCRB CDR3s in all four CD4+ subsets of Type 1 diabetes patients. Because the template was cDNA, high-expressing cells might be over-represented. Unsettled here was the matter of whether HLA type influences TCRB rearrangement. Type 1 diabetes patients had VDJ junctions that carried fewer insertions and more deletions.

The investigators reverse transcribed all of the isolated RNA, so they sequenced expressed TCRB transcripts. Naive, central memory and regulatory T cell samples produced a mean of roughly 3.9 million reads. The protocol was immunoSEQ multiplex PCR, while the TCRdb copy is restricted to in-frame clones and leaves out a portion. Altogether about 710,000 clones are present, around an eighth being singletons, with the ten largest covering approximately 0.042%. As concerns this clone: Its antigen is currently unknown.

The sequence was collected from a man between 18 and 29 years old with type 1 diabetes. Sequencing used naive CD4+ T cells from blood.

This chain's CDR3 is CASSLVSVDTQYF. The CDR3 DNA follows: TGTGCCAGCAGCCTAGTTTCCGTAGATACGCAGTATTTT. The V gene is TRBV5-6, the J gene TRBJ2-3, with D unclear. The CDR3 is 13 residues long. The V end lost 4 bases, the J end lost 5 bases, and 11 bases lay between the germline ends. In germline, CDR1 is SGHDT, CDR2 YYEEEE.